One and the same sample provided the 24 T cell receptor beta chains below, sequenced in a study of T cell responses to AZD1222 COVID-19 vaccine. The protocol was immunoSEQ multiplex PCR, while the TCRdb copy is restricted to in-frame clones and leaves out a portion. The table records about 85,000 clones, roughly nine tenths of them present only once. The sequencing here drew on peripheral blood, taken on day 0 of AZD1222 vaccination. These receptor sequences come from an adult in good health.

The chain carries TRBV4-2 and TRBJ1-3, with 11 bases that match TRBD1. Germline V gene data show CDR1 as LGHNA and CDR2 as YNFKEQ. Germline trimming cut 3 bases from V and 1 base from J; bases unmatched to any gene: 11. This CDR3 contains 19 residues. This CDR3 reads CASSHSAGTGGVSGNTIYF. The CDR3, as DNA: TGTGCCAGCAGCCATTCTGCCGGGACAGGGGGGGTTTCTGGAAACACCATATATTTT.

This clone has a count of ten or more. The gene calls are TRBV7-9 and TRBJ2-7; the D gene is possibly TRBD1 (5 bases). This CDR3 region has 16 residues. The germline V and J ends were trimmed by 1 base and 2 bases, with 15 bases remaining between them. Germline assignment: CDR1 SEHNR and CDR2 FQNEAQ (reference sequence). This CDR3 reads CASSLEDRTGAYEQYF. DNA for the CDR3: TGTGCCAGCAGCTTAGAGGACCGAACAGGCGCCTACGAGCAGTACTTC.

This rearrangement joins TRBV28 to TRBJ1-2; D not certain. The CDR3 consists of 12 residues. V was pared by 4 bases and J by 8 bases, with 11 bases between. Per germline, CDR1 MDHEN and CDR2 SYDVKM. CDR3 DNA sequence: TGTGCCAGCAGTTGGGGAGGGTACGGCTACACCTTC. Its translation is CASSWGGYGYTF.

V usage is TRBV27 and J usage is TRBJ1-5; TRBD1 aligns across 7 bases. Germline values: CDR1 MNHEY, CDR2 SMNVEV (reference sequence). The CDR3 is 16 amino acids. With 4 bases clipped from V and 0 bases from J, the junction kept 6 bases outside the gene matches. For the CDR3, the DNA is TGTGCCAGCAGTTCAGGGACAGTTCTTAGCAATCAGCCCCAGCATTTT. Its protein is CASSSGTVLSNQPQHF.

The rearrangement uses TRBV6-1 and TRBJ1-3; 7 bases match TRBD1. The CDR3 has 14 residues. J was trimmed by 4 bases and V by 3 bases; bases with no gene match: 3. CDR1 MNHNS and CDR2 SASEGT come from the germline V gene. The CDR3 loop is CASSDRGKGNTIYF. The CDR3 region has the DNA TGTGCCAGCAGTGACAGGGGGAAGGGAAACACCATATATTTT.

This sequence joins TRBV7-2 and TRBJ2-7; tentative D call: TRBD2 (5 bases). V was pared by 0 bases and J by 4 bases, with 13 bases between. Per the germline V gene, CDR1 is SGHTA and CDR2 is FQGNSA. This CDR3 spans 15 amino acids. The CDR3, as DNA: TGTGCCAGCAGCTTAGCCTTGGCTAGCAGTTACGAGCAGTACTTC. It specifies CASSLALASSYEQYF.

The rearrangement uses TRBV2 and TRBJ2-2, with D possibly matching TRBD1 (5 bases). Germline values: CDR1 SNHLY, CDR2 FYNNEI. The CDR3 has 15 residues. Trimming pared 5 bases from V and 3 bases from J, leaving 13 bases between. The CDR3 nucleotides read TGTGCCAGCAGTCGACAGAGGACGGACACCGGGGAGCTGTTTTTT. This codes for CASSRQRTDTGELFF.

The chain joins TRBV28 to TRBJ1-4; D is ambiguous. Trimming left V 5 bases short and J 5 bases short, with 15 bases between. The CDR3 sequence is 15 residues long. CDR1 is MDHEN, CDR2 SYDVKM, per germline. The CDR3 bases are TGTGCCAGCAGTCTAAGGCCTTCTCCCAATGAAAAACTGTTTTTT. Translated, it gives CASSLRPSPNEKLFF. The full variable domain, completed using reference TRBV28 and TRBJ1-4, is DVKVTQSSRYLVKRTGEKVFLECVQDMDHENMFWYRQDPGLGLRLIYFSYDVKMKEKGDIPEGYSVSREKKERFSLILESASTNQTSMYLCASSLRPSPNEKLFFGSGTQLSVL.

The chain combines TRBV30 with TRBJ1-3, with D tentatively TRBD1 (5 bases). Looked up from germline, CDR1 is GTSNPN and CDR2 is SVGIG (reference sequence). Trimming pared 4 bases from V and 0 bases from J, leaving 10 bases between. This CDR3 has 14 amino acids. The CDR3 DNA sequence: TGTGCCTGGACCCGCAGGGCCTCTGGAAACACCATATATTTT. Its translation is CAWTRRASGNTIYF. Combining the CDR3 with reference TRBV30 and TRBJ1-3 gives the whole variable domain SQTIHQWPATLVQPVGSPLSLECTVEGTSNPNLYWYRQAAGRGLQLLFYSVGIGQISSEVPQNLSASRPQDRQFILSSKKLLLSDSGFYLCAWTRRASGNTIYFGEGSWLTVV.

V is TRBV5-1 and J is TRBJ2-3, with a tentative D call TRBD1 (5 bases). The germline V gene has CDR1 SGHRS and CDR2 YFSETQ. This CDR3 region has 16 residues. Trimming shortened V by 3 bases and J by 0 bases, and 14 bases separated the two germline ends. The CDR3 bases are TGCGCCAGCAGCTCCAGGGTTCTAACTAGCACAGATACGCAGTATTTT. The encoded protein is CASSSRVLTSTDTQYF.

This chain uses TRBV7-9 with TRBJ1-1, with unresolved D. Trimming pared 3 bases from V and 2 bases from J, leaving 7 bases between. The CDR3 length is 13 residues. Germline values: CDR1 SEHNR, CDR2 FQNEAQ (reference sequence). The CDR3 is CASSFVINTEAFF. The DNA for the CDR3 is TGTGCCAGCAGCTTTGTGATTAACACTGAAGCTTTCTTT.

The rearrangement uses TRBV23-1 and TRBJ1-1; D is undetermined. TRBV23-1 is labeled an ORF, and its function is uncertain. This CDR3 is built from 18 residues. Trimming took 6 bases from V and 0 from J, leaving 23 bases between them. The CDR3 sequence is CASRPSETGRYMNTEAFF. The CDR3 DNA reads TGCGCCAGCAGGCCCTCAGAAACTGGACGTTACATGAACACTGAAGCTTTCTTT.

The chain has TRBV6-5 and TRBJ2-7; D gene unclear. The CDR3 contains 15 residues. Germline V gene data show CDR1 as MNHEY and CDR2 as SVGAGI. V lost 7 bases and J 0 bases, leaving 16 bases between the germline ends. The chain's CDR3 is CASNKHPGFSYEQYF. CDR3 nucleotide sequence: TGTGCCAGCAACAAACACCCGGGCTTCTCCTACGAGCAGTACTTC.

The chain recombines TRBV4-1 with TRBJ2-7; no definite D call. V was cut by 1 base and J by 5 bases, with 9 bases left in between. Germline V gene lookup returns CDR1 MGHRA and CDR2 YSYEKL. The CDR3 has 13 amino acids. CDR3 bases: TGCGCCAGCAGCCAAGTGGAGAGTAACGAGCAGTACTTC. This codes for CASSQVESNEQYF.

This sequence joins TRBV15 and TRBJ1-1; TRBD1 is a possible D gene (6 bases). This CDR3 spans 15 amino acids. Trimming left V 1 base short and J 11 bases short, with 20 bases between. Germline V gene sequence: CDR1 LNHNV, CDR2 YYDKDF (reference sequence). The CDR3 DNA reads TGTGCCACCAGCAGAGCCCCAGGGGCCTCACGGGAGGCTTTCTTT. It is translated as CATSRAPGASREAFF.

This clone appeared a few times. The gene calls are TRBV5-1 and TRBJ2-7; no definite D call. The CDR3 totals 14 residues. Deletions cut 7 bases from V and 1 base from J, with 15 bases between. The germline V gene encodes CDR1 SGHRS and CDR2 YFSETQ. This CDR3 is CASAVGDSSYEQYF. DNA for the CDR3: TGCGCCAGCGCCGTAGGAGATTCTTCCTACGAGCAGTACTTC.

The rearrangement uses TRBV11-2 and TRBJ2-3; tentatively, D is TRBD2 (6 bases). Germline-derived CDR1 and CDR2 are SGHAT and FQNNGV. This CDR3 is built from 14 residues. Trimming shortened V by 4 bases and J by 5 bases, and 13 bases separated the two germline ends. As DNA, the CDR3 is TGTGCCAGCAGCTCCACCGGGAGCGGAGATACGCAGTATTTT. This encodes CASSSTGSGDTQYF.

V and J are TRBV28 and TRBJ1-2; D remains unclear. CDR1 is MDHEN, CDR2 SYDVKM, per germline. CDR3 size: 13 residues. Trimming cost V 2 bases and J 4 bases, with 8 bases left between them. The chain's CDR3 is CASSLNLPYGYTF. In DNA, the CDR3 is TGTGCCAGCAGTTTAAATCTCCCCTATGGCTACACCTTC.

The chain links TRBV10-2 to TRBJ1-1; D possibly corresponds to TRBD1 (6 bases). The CDR3 length is 13 residues. CDR1 is WSHSY and CDR2 is SAAADI in the germline V gene. V was pared by 6 bases and J by 4 bases, with 12 bases between. The CDR3: CASRTGRVTEAFF. CDR3 sequence (DNA): TGCGCCAGCAGAACAGGGAGGGTCACTGAAGCTTTCTTT.

This sequence joins TRBV5-6 and TRBJ1-2; D gene ambiguous. CDR1 and CDR2 (germline): SGHDT, YYEEEE. Trimming left V 4 bases short and J 6 bases short, with 16 bases between. The CDR3 runs to 14 residues. The CDR3 DNA sequence: TGTGCCAGCAGCGCCGCTGGTGGTGAGGATGGCTACACCTTC. Amino acid sequence: CASSAAGGEDGYTF.

CDR3: CASAGINQPQHF. As DNA, the CDR3 is TGTGCCAGCGCAGGGATCAATCAGCCCCAGCATTTT. V and J are TRBV19 and TRBJ1-5; tentative D call: TRBD1 (5 bases). This CDR3 is built from 12 residues. The V and J ends lost 9 bases and 3 bases respectively, with 9 bases between them. CDR1 is LNHDA, CDR2 SQIVND, per germline (reference sequence).

In its sample, this clone was seen a few times. The chain recombines TRBV10-3 with TRBJ1-5; D unclear. This CDR3 contains 14 residues. In germline, CDR1 is ENHRY, CDR2 SYGVKD. Between the trimmed V and J ends, which lost 4 bases and 3 bases, there was a span of 10 bases. For the CDR3, the DNA is TGTGCCATCAGTGTCGGAGGTGACAATCAGCCCCAGCATTTT. Its translation: CAISVGGDNQPQHF.

The genes are TRBV28 and TRBJ1-5, with TRBD1 matching over 9 bases. V shed 3 bases, J shed 4 bases, and the junction held 1 base outside the gene matches. Germline V gene sequence: CDR1 MDHEN, CDR2 SYDVKM. The CDR3 runs 14 residues. The CDR3 DNA reads as TGTGCCAGCAGTTTCGGGACAGGGAATCAGCCCCAGCATTTT. Its protein product is CASSFGTGNQPQHF.

This chain uses TRBV9 with TRBJ2-7; TRBD1 matches at 8 bases. The germline gives CDR1 SGDLS, CDR2 YYNGEE. Trimming at V came to 4 bases and at J to 3 bases, leaving 9 bases not matched to a gene. The CDR3 totals 15 residues. CDR3 residues: CASSLRWGTGYEQYF. The CDR3 DNA reads as TGTGCCAGCAGCCTCAGGTGGGGGACAGGCTACGAGCAGTACTTC.